This passage covers 6 T cell receptor beta chains from one sample sequenced in a study of molecular identifiers for immune sequencing clone quantification. MiXCR was run by TCRdb on the PCR reads, yielding one entry per CDR3 protein. The top ten clones hold 0.7% to 0.9% of a sample with 460,000 or so distinct CDR3 sequences, about a quarter of them seen once. The sequenced sample consisted of naive CD8+ T cells from blood, with Jurkat cell RNA spiked in. Sample subset: FACS-sorted CD8+CD4-CCR7+CD45RA+ naive T cells. These receptors all stem from a human donor in good health. Some libraries in this study had Jurkat cell RNA spiked in.

This clonotype was observed many times. The chain employs TRBV6-1 and TRBJ1-1; D is unresolved. The V end lost 8 bases, the J end lost 0 bases, and 10 bases lay between the germline ends. Germline CDR1 MNHNS, CDR2 SASEGT. The CDR3 length is 13 residues. CDR3 sequence: CASCDGLNTEAFF. The CDR3 nucleotides read TGTGCCAGCTGCGACGGATTGAACACTGAAGCTTTCTTT.

This clonotype was counted ten times or more. The chain employs TRBV6-1 and TRBJ2-7; D might be TRBD1 (5 bases). V lost 11 bases and J lost 2, with 16 bases in between. This CDR3 region has 13 residues. The germline V gene has CDR1 MNHNS and CDR2 SASEGT. The CDR3 DNA sequence: TGTGCCCTAAAGGAAAGGGGCACCTACGAGCAGTACTTC. Its translation is CALKERGTYEQYF.

This clonotype was picked up many times. The chain has TRBV12-5 and TRBJ1-2; TRBD1 aligns across 8 bases. The V gene end was trimmed by 2 bases and the J gene end by 4 bases; junction bases not matched to a gene: 6. The CDR3 sequence is 15 residues long. Germline CDR1 LGHNT, CDR2 FRNRAP. CDR3 protein: CASGLWTGLAYGYTF. CDR3 bases: TGTGCTAGTGGTTTGTGGACAGGGCTCGCCTATGGCTACACCTTC.

The chain employs TRBV28 and TRBJ1-1; D remains unclear. There are 14 residues in the CDR3. Trimming removed 1 base from V and 4 bases from J, with 10 bases in between. Germline lookup yields CDR1 MDHEN and CDR2 SYDVKM. CDR3 region: CASSLSPGSTEAFF. CDR3 bases: TGTGCCAGCAGTTTATCACCGGGCAGCACTGAAGCTTTCTTT.

There are many counts of this clonotype. This chain links TRBV6-5 with TRBJ1-5, with a tentative D call TRBD1 (5 bases). In germline, CDR1 is MNHEY, CDR2 SVGAGI. The CDR3 consists of 13 residues. Trimming removed 4 bases from V and 2 bases from J, with 6 bases in between. The CDR3 DNA is TGTGCCAGCAGTTGGACACGCAATCAGCCCCAGCATTTT. Residues: CASSWTRNQPQHF.

This clonotype was detected a few times. This chain links TRBV25-1 with TRBJ2-3; tentative D call: TRBD1 (5 bases). Trimming stripped 1 base from V and 4 bases from J, with 15 bases between. The CDR3 sequence is 16 residues long. Germline assignment: CDR1 MGHDK and CDR2 SYGVNS. This chain's CDR3 is CASSEFSIGAPDTQYF. Here the CDR3 DNA reads TGTGCCAGCAGTGAATTTTCCATTGGGGCCCCAGATACGCAGTATTTT.